What follows is one T cell receptor beta chain and its context. Its cognate antigen is unknown. Between the trimmed V and J ends, which lost 4 bases and 5 bases, there was a span of 14 bases. The length of the CDR3 is 14 residues. CDR1 is LGHNT and CDR2 is FRNRAP in the germline V gene. The record originates from a study of a mutant IDH1 vaccine in newly diagnosed glioma. Whole-study context: Treated patients showed a male proportion of roughly 62%, a female proportion of approximately 38%, and a mean age of around 39 years. The earlier regimen, radiotherapy, temozolomide, or both, was most often both.

Some clones are missing from TCRdb's copy, which holds only in-frame ones; the method was immunoSEQ multiplex PCR. This table has about 120,000 clones, roughly nine tenths appearing once. The study, taken as a whole, reports: Changes in top peripheral clonotypes did not appear linked to pseudoprogression.

Stated time point: week 11, during vaccination. Doses comprised 300 ug of mutant IDH1 20-mer peptide each, plus topical imiquimod. There were new WHO grade 3 or 4 astrocytomas in the donors, and these were IDH1-mutant and ATRX-lost. This specimen was PBMCs, taken from a glioma patient whose treatment included an IDH1 peptide vaccine. The chain employs TRBV12-5 and TRBJ2-5, with D tentatively TRBD1 (6 bases). The sequence came from a woman in her forties or fifties with glioma. The DNA for the CDR3 is TGTGCTAGTGGTTACGGGACACTCCGGGAGACCCAGTACTTC. Protein: CASGYGTLRETQYF.